Presented here are 22 T cell receptor beta chains from one specimen sequenced in a study of cytomegalovirus exposure and HLA in healthy donors. Data came from immunoSEQ multiplex PCR; TCRdb stores just in-frame clones and leaves some out. The sample holds 50,000 to 65,000 clones, 90% to 96% seen once. The specimen sequenced was PBMCs. The receptors originated from a young woman in good health and CMV-seronegative.

J is TRBJ2-1 and V is TRBV28; D perhaps matches TRBD2 (5 bases). Germline V lookup: CDR1 MDHEN, CDR2 SYDVKM. The ends were cut back, 6 bases at V and 0 bases at J, with 15 bases in the middle. The CDR3 loop spans 16 amino acids. The CDR3: CASSPTPGGSYNEQFF. In DNA, the CDR3 is TGTGCCAGCAGCCCCACCCCCGGAGGCTCCTACAATGAGCAGTTCTTC. The full variable domain, with the rest looked up from reference TRBV28 and TRBJ2-1, is DVKVTQSSRYLVKRTGEKVFLECVQDMDHENMFWYRQDPGLGLRLIYFSYDVKMKEKGDIPEGYSVSREKKERFSLILESASTNQTSMYLCASSPTPGGSYNEQFFGPGTRLTVL.

This chain links TRBV2 with TRBJ1-1, with D maybe TRBD1 (5 bases). Trimming pared 3 bases from V and 8 bases from J, leaving 16 bases between. CDR3 length: 14 amino acids. CDR1 and CDR2 from the germline V gene are SNHLY and FYNNEI. The CDR3, as DNA: TGTGCCAGCAGTGAGCAACTGGGACTTTCAGAAGCTTTCTTT. The encoded protein is CASSEQLGLSEAFF.

The chain employs TRBV11-3 and TRBJ2-5, with 9 bases fitting TRBD2. Trimming cost V 5 bases and J 1 base; bases outside gene matches: 5. The CDR3 is made up of 15 amino acids. The germline V gene has CDR1 SGHNT and CDR2 YENEEA. The CDR3 here is CASSPSGTRQETQYF. The CDR3 coding sequence is TGTGCCAGCAGCCCTAGCGGGACCCGCCAAGAGACCCAGTACTTC.

The CDR3 region is CANPGGGRGNGYTF. For the CDR3, the DNA is TGTGCCAACCCGGGGGGGGGCAGGGGAAATGGCTACACCTTC. The V and J genes are TRBV11-2 and TRBJ1-2, with D possibly matching TRBD1 (6 bases). The CDR3 is 14 residues long. The V gene's germline CDR1 is SGHAT and CDR2 FQNNGV. The V end was cut by 10 bases, the J end by 6 bases, with 21 bases between.

The chain joins TRBV18 to TRBJ2-2; 12 bases line up with TRBD1. The CDR3 loop spans 16 amino acids. The germline CDR1 and CDR2 sequences are KGHSH and LQKENI. Germline trimming cut 2 bases from V and 6 bases from J; bases unmatched to any gene: 4. The CDR3 DNA sequence: TGTGCCAGCTCACCAAGGGGACAGGGGGCCTCCGGGGAGCTGTTTTTT. Amino acids: CASSPRGQGASGELFF.

For the CDR3, the DNA is TGTGCCACCAGCAGAGAGGGCGGGGGGATTGGGGAGACCCAGTACTTC. Its translation is CATSREGGGIGETQYF. The chain links TRBV15 to TRBJ2-5; 8 bases match TRBD2. The CDR3 spans 16 residues. V lost 0 bases and J lost 5; bases outside the gene matches: 8. Germline V gene lookup returns CDR1 LNHNV and CDR2 YYDKDF (reference sequence).

The chain is built from TRBV4-3 and TRBJ1-2; D is possibly TRBD1 (6 bases). This CDR3 has 16 amino acids. Germline-derived CDR1 and CDR2 are LGHNA and YSLEER. Between the trimmed V and J ends, which lost 0 bases and 8 bases, there was a span of 19 bases. CDR3 in DNA: TGCGCCAGCAGCCAAGATCAGGGGCCAACGCCGGGGGGCTACACCTTC. Protein: CASSQDQGPTPGGYTF.

The genes are TRBV10-2 and TRBJ2-5; D is perhaps TRBD2 (5 bases). Looked up from germline, CDR1 is WSHSY and CDR2 is SAAADI. This CDR3 is built from 13 residues. Trimming took 4 bases from V and 5 from J, leaving 11 bases between them. As DNA, the CDR3 is TGCGCCAGCAGTGTGGCTAGCTGGGAGACCCAGTACTTC. It encodes CASSVASWETQYF.

This clone was seen just once. The chain recombines TRBV28 with TRBJ2-6; D remains unclear. This CDR3 spans 15 amino acids. From germline, CDR1 is MDHEN and CDR2 SYDVKM. V was shortened by 7 bases and J by 0 bases, with 10 bases between the two germline ends. CDR3 nucleotide sequence: TGTGCCAGCATCGGTTTCCCCTCTGGGGCCAACGTCCTGACTTTC. It yields the protein CASIGFPSGANVLTF.

The chain is built from TRBV14 and TRBJ2-1; 12 bases line up with TRBD2. The V segment lost 6 bases and the J segment 4 bases; nucleotides outside the gene matches: 1. The CDR3 covers 14 residues. Germline CDR1 is SGHDN and CDR2 is FVKESK. The CDR3 region is CASSTSGRYNEQFF. CDR3 nucleotide sequence: TGTGCCAGCAGTACTAGCGGGAGGTACAATGAGCAGTTCTTC.

This clone was seen just once. The gene calls are TRBV11-2 and TRBJ2-4; maybe TRBD2 (6 bases). V was cut by 4 bases and J by 2 bases, with 24 bases left in between. The germline CDR1 and CDR2 sequences are SGHAT and FQNNGV. The CDR3 is 19 residues long. The CDR3 DNA reads TGTGCCAGCAGCTCGAATTCCCGGGACTCAAGAGGATCCAAAAACATTCAGTACTTC. Amino acid sequence: CASSSNSRDSRGSKNIQYF.

Of note for this clone: Its ends do not fully match the called genes, so a read error is possible. The chain combines TRBV7-8 with TRBJ1-2; D might be TRBD1 (6 bases). The CDR3 contains 13 residues. Germline CDR1 and CDR2: SGHVS and FQNEAQ. This chain's CDR3 is CAGSEDSAYGYTF. CDR3 coding DNA: TGTGCCGGCAGCGAGGACAGCGCGTATGGCTACACCTTC.

This clone appeared once. This chain joins TRBV18 and TRBJ2-4; unclear D gene. V was shortened by 1 base and J by 0 bases, with 13 bases between the two germline ends. CDR3 length: 17 amino acids. Germline CDR1 and CDR2: KGHSH and LQKENI. CDR3 protein: CASSPRAPLIAKNIQYF. As DNA, the CDR3 is TGTGCCAGCTCACCACGGGCGCCACTGATAGCCAAAAACATTCAGTACTTC.

The chain employs TRBV27 and TRBJ2-1; a weak D match, TRBD1 (6 bases). In germline, CDR1 is MNHEY, CDR2 SMNVEV (reference sequence). The CDR3 has 13 amino acids. The germline V and J ends were trimmed by 4 bases and 6 bases, with 10 bases remaining between them. DNA for the CDR3: TGTGCCAGCAGTTCCGGGACACGCAATGAGCAGTTCTTC. Translated, it gives CASSSGTRNEQFF.

The rearrangement joins TRBV7-8 to TRBJ2-7; TRBD2 matches at 12 bases. Per germline, CDR1 SGHVS and CDR2 FQNEAQ. The CDR3 covers 17 residues. J was trimmed by 3 bases and V by 8 bases; bases with no gene match: 14. As DNA, the CDR3 is TGTGCCAGCCGGGGGCCGACTAGCGGGAGACAAATCTACGAGCAGTACTTC. Protein product: CASRGPTSGRQIYEQYF. The full variable domain, in which reference TRBV7-8 and TRBJ2-7 provide the parts outside the CDR3, is GAGVSQSPRYKVAKRGQDVALRCDPISGHVSLFWYQQALGQGPEFLTYFQNEAQLDKSGLPSDRFFAERPEGSVSTLKIQRTQQEDSAVYLCASRGPTSGRQIYEQYFGPGTRLTVT.

A single count supports this clone. This chain uses TRBV7-8 with TRBJ1-5, with unresolved D. Germline CDR1 reads SGHVS; CDR2 reads FQNEAQ. Trimming removed 1 base from V and 2 bases from J, with 15 bases in between. The CDR3 consists of 17 residues. The CDR3 spells CASSLEVLGLGNQPQHF. The CDR3 coding sequence is TGTGCCAGCAGCTTAGAAGTTCTGGGCTTGGGCAATCAGCCCCAGCATTTT. Full variable domain (missing parts from reference TRBV7-8 and TRBJ1-5): GAGVSQSPRYKVAKRGQDVALRCDPISGHVSLFWYQQALGQGPEFLTYFQNEAQLDKSGLPSDRFFAERPEGSVSTLKIQRTQQEDSAVYLCASSLEVLGLGNQPQHFGDGTRLSIL.

V usage is TRBV5-1 and J usage is TRBJ2-1, with 12 bases matching TRBD2. Trimming at V came to 4 bases and at J to 4 bases, leaving 6 bases not matched to a gene. CDR3 size: 16 residues. Germline V gene lookup returns CDR1 SGHRS and CDR2 YFSETQ. As DNA, the CDR3 is TGCGCCAGCAGCCACGGACTAGCGGGGATATACAATGAGCAGTTCTTC. It is translated as CASSHGLAGIYNEQFF.

The gene calls are TRBV9 and TRBJ2-3; D is perhaps TRBD2 (7 bases). The V gene's germline CDR1 is SGDLS and CDR2 YYNGEE. This CDR3 comprises 18 residues. With 0 bases removed from V and 1 base from J, the gap between germline ends came to 18 bases. CDR3 amino acids: CASSVGLGGARGTDTQYF. CDR3 coding DNA: TGTGCCAGCAGCGTAGGGTTGGGGGGGGCCCGGGGCACAGATACGCAGTATTTT. Complete variable domain (other parts from reference TRBV9 and TRBJ2-3): DSGVTQTPKHLITATGQRVTLRCSPRSGDLSVYWYQQSLDQGLQFLIQYYNGEERAKGNILERFSAQQFPDLHSELNLSSLELGDSALYFCASSVGLGGARGTDTQYFGPGTRLTVL.

The chain is built from TRBV28 and TRBJ2-1, with 8 bases fitting TRBD2. The CDR3 spans 16 residues. V lost 5 bases and J lost 5; bases outside the gene matches: 11. Germline assignment: CDR1 MDHEN and CDR2 SYDVKM. Here the CDR3 reads CASSPGGTRGDNEQFF. CDR3 coding DNA: TGTGCCAGCAGTCCGGGAGGGACTAGGGGGGACAATGAGCAGTTCTTC.

This chain connects TRBV28 to TRBJ1-2; TRBD1 matches at 7 bases. V trimming: 5 bases; J trimming: 0 bases; junction bases outside the gene matches: 9. Germline loops: CDR1 MDHEN, CDR2 SYDVKM. There are 16 residues in the CDR3. CDR3 in amino acids: CASSPPPGTANYGYTF. CDR3 nucleotides: TGTGCCAGCAGTCCCCCCCCCGGGACAGCTAACTATGGCTACACCTTC.

The V and J genes are TRBV7-2 and TRBJ2-2; TRBD2 matches 7 bases. The germline CDR1 and CDR2 sequences are SGHTA and FQGNSA. The CDR3 runs to 16 residues. With V trimmed by 4 bases and J by 0 bases, 5 bases remained unmatched. CDR3 protein: CASSSWEGSNTGELFF. CDR3 DNA: TGTGCCAGCAGCTCCTGGGAGGGTTCGAACACCGGGGAGCTGTTTTTT.

The chain recombines TRBV29-1 with TRBJ2-5; 7 bases line up with TRBD2. The CDR3 covers 14 residues. Looked up from germline, CDR1 is SQVTM and CDR2 is ANQGSEA. The V segment lost 2 bases and the J segment 5 bases; nucleotides outside the gene matches: 8. The DNA for the CDR3 is TGCAGCGTTGAACGGCTAGCGGAAGGGGAGACCCAGTACTTC. This gives the protein CSVERLAEGETQYF.